This TCR beta chain was captured in a study of T-cell reconstitution after alpha-beta-depleted transplantation in children. In its sample, this clonotype was seen many times. Deletions cut 6 bases from V and 4 bases from J, with 18 bases between. This CDR3 has 14 amino acids. Per germline, CDR1 DFQATT and CDR2 SNEGSKA (reference sequence). Preparation of the TCRbeta library involved a method that used unique molecular identifiers. One entry per CDR3 protein, called by TCRdb with MiXCR from the PCR reads. Found here are roughly 590,000 distinct CDR3 sequences, about 15% of them singletons; the top ten hold 1.1%.

The material was PBMCs from the stem cell graft donor, obtained from the stem cell graft. The source is a human donor who donated a stem cell graft to a child with acute myeloid leukemia. The V call is TRBV20-1, the J call TRBJ1-2, with D perhaps TRBD1 (6 bases). CDR3 DNA sequence: TGCAGTGCGACAATACGGGGGGCGAGCTATGGCTACACCTTC. Translation: CSATIRGASYGYTF.